This T cell receptor (beta chain) originates from a study of T-cell memory formation after mild COVID-19. Whole-study findings and limits: Clones that contracted from day 15 to 85 were balanced CD4/CD8, while later expanders leaned CD4+. The authors left the SARS-CoV-2 specificity of second-wave clones peaking on day 37 unconfirmed.

The CDR3 covers 17 residues. Germline CDR1 and CDR2: SGHRS and YFSETQ. V lost 4 bases, J lost 3 bases, and 6 bases stayed unmatched. The sample holds many counts of this clonotype. What it binds is not known. MiXCR was run by TCRdb on the 5' RACE reads, yielding one entry per CDR3 protein. Among some 150,000 distinct CDR3 sequences listed, roughly a fifth were seen once. Sequences were obtained from PBMCs or a T cell subset sorted from them (not recorded which). The origin of this receptor is an adult woman who had mild COVID-19 (a few samples of this study predate the infection). Cell type and time point are not known. The J gene is TRBJ2-1, the V gene TRBV5-1, with 14 bases that match TRBD2. CDR3 nucleotides: TGCGCCAGCAGCCATACGGGACTAGCGGGGGTCTACAATGAGCAGTTCTTC. It yields the protein CASSHTGLAGVYNEQFF. The complete variable domain, with remaining parts taken from reference TRBV5-1 and TRBJ2-1, reads KAGVTQTPRYLIKTRGQQVTLSCSPISGHRSVSWYQQTPGQGLQFLFEYFSETQRNKGNFPGRFSGRQFSNSRSEMNVSTLELGDSALYLCASSHTGLAGVYNEQFFGPGTRLTVL.